These 22 T cell receptor beta chains originate from one sample sequenced in a study of blood T cells in healthy people across ages. A J-beta primer mix and a sample-barcoded 5' primer were used in a second PCR of about 6 to 12 cycles. TCRdb analysed the 5' RACE reads with MiXCR anew, one entry per CDR3 protein. Of 1,500,000 or so distinct CDR3 sequences in the sample, about 45% were seen once. The sequenced material came from blood. All receptors come from a woman aged 18-30 years in good health.

The rearrangement joins TRBV4-3 to TRBJ2-7; 7 bases line up with TRBD2. The CDR3 extends over 16 amino acids. The V gene end was trimmed by 0 bases and the J gene end by 0 bases; junction bases not matched to a gene: 5. CDR1 and CDR2 (germline): LGHNA, YSLEER. CDR3 loop: CASSQDWASGSYEQYF. The CDR3 DNA reads TGCGCCAGCAGCCAAGATTGGGCTAGCGGCTCCTACGAGCAGTACTTC.

V is TRBV12-3 or TRBV12-4 and J is TRBJ2-5; D remains ambiguous. This CDR3 has 12 amino acids. The V gene lost 2 bases and the J gene lost 11 bases, with 12 bases spanning the gap. The CDR3 DNA is TGTGCCAGCAGTTTAATCATCAATGAGCAGTACTTC. Amino acid sequence: CASSLIINEQYF.

The chain carries TRBV20-1 and TRBJ2-5; 8 nucleotides match TRBD2. This CDR3 region has 13 residues. Germline-derived CDR1 and CDR2 are DFQATT and SNEGSKA (reference sequence). The junction had 6 bases not matched to a gene; V was cut back by 4 bases and J by 5 bases. The CDR3 here is CSATLSGAETQYF. In nucleotides, the CDR3 is TGCAGTGCTACCCTTAGCGGGGCGGAGACCCAGTACTTC.

V usage is TRBV6-5 and J usage is TRBJ2-2, with TRBD1 identical over 9 bases. Germline V lookup: CDR1 MNHEY, CDR2 SVGAGI. CDR3 size: 15 residues. V gave up 8 bases and J gave up 5 bases; unmatched junction bases: 9. As DNA, the CDR3 is TGTGCCAGCGGGTGGGGACAGGGAAATACCGGGGAGCTGTTTTTT. This encodes CASGWGQGNTGELFF.

This clonotype has only a few counts. The V call is TRBV4-2, the J call TRBJ2-7; tentative D call: TRBD1 (6 bases). The J call may be in error: the DNA end matches TRBJ2-5 better. CDR1 is LGHNA, CDR2 YNFKEQ, per germline. The CDR3 totals 15 residues. The CDR3 protein is CASSHTLDRIETQYF. The CDR3 nucleotides read TGTGCCAGCAGCCACACCCTTGACAGGATAGAGACCCAGTACTTC.

The rearrangement joins TRBV20-1 to TRBJ2-1; TRBD2 might be the D (6 bases). The germline CDR1 and CDR2 sequences are DFQATT and SNEGSKA (reference sequence). Trimming cost V 0 bases and J 4 bases, with 13 bases left between them. The CDR3 consists of 15 residues. The CDR3 DNA reads TGCAGTGCTAGAGATCTCGGGAGCCAGTACAATGAGCAGTTCTTC. As protein: CSARDLGSQYNEQFF.

The rearrangement links TRBV12-3 or TRBV12-4 to TRBJ1-6; D is possibly TRBD1 (5 bases). Between the trimmed V and J ends, which lost 5 bases and 11 bases, there was a span of 16 bases. The CDR3 has 14 amino acids. The CDR3 loop is CASSSLQVMAPLHF. CDR3 nucleotide sequence: TGTGCCAGCAGTAGTTTACAGGTCATGGCACCCCTCCACTTT.

In this sample, this clonotype turned up a few times. The V gene is TRBV15, the J gene TRBJ1-5; D is possibly TRBD1 (5 bases). Trimming removed 2 bases from V and 7 bases from J, with 18 bases in between. Germline V lookup: CDR1 LNHNV, CDR2 YYDKDF (reference sequence). This CDR3 region has 16 residues. CDR3 loop: CATSRLPGRSIQPQHF. The CDR3 DNA reads TGTGCCACCAGCAGACTACCGGGACGCTCGATACAGCCCCAGCATTTT.

The V gene is TRBV6-5, the J gene TRBJ1-1; no clear D gene. Germline-derived CDR1 and CDR2 are MNHEY and SVGAGI. V lost 5 bases, J lost 8 bases, and 12 bases lay in between. CDR3 length equals 12 residues. The CDR3 DNA sequence: TGTGCCAGCAGTAAAAATGGACGGGAAGCTTTCTTT. Protein product: CASSKNGREAFF.

The J gene is TRBJ1-4, the V gene TRBV20-1; TRBD1 agrees at 8 bases. Germline CDR1 DFQATT, CDR2 SNEGSKA (reference sequence). The junction had 11 bases not matched to a gene; V was cut back by 3 bases and J by 8 bases. The CDR3 length is 15 residues. The CDR3 DNA reads TGCAGTGCTAGGGACAGGGCCGGTTCTTTCGAAAAACTGTTTTTT. Its protein product is CSARDRAGSFEKLFF.

The chain carries TRBV20-1 and TRBJ2-7; TRBD2 matches at 8 bases. This CDR3 is 13 amino acids long. Germline assignment: CDR1 DFQATT and CDR2 SNEGSKA (reference sequence). The J segment lost 2 bases and the V segment lost 7 bases, leaving 7 bases of the junction unmatched. The CDR3 sequence is CSVGERGTYEQYF. CDR3 nucleotides: TGCAGTGTCGGCGAGCGGGGGACCTACGAGCAGTACTTC.

A few counts support this clonotype. J is TRBJ2-1 and V is TRBV7-9; 8 bases line up with TRBD2. Losses at the gene ends were 0 bases for V and 4 bases for J; bases not matched to a gene: 11. The CDR3 extends over 18 amino acids. In germline, CDR1 is SEHNR, CDR2 FQNEAQ (reference sequence). This CDR3 reads CASSLARRTGGVYNEQFF. CDR3 nucleotide sequence: TGTGCCAGCAGCTTAGCACGGAGGACGGGAGGGGTATACAATGAGCAGTTCTTC.

The V gene is TRBV4-1, the J gene TRBJ2-1; 9 bases align to TRBD2. Trimming took 1 base from V and 4 from J; bases not matched to a gene: 2. The CDR3 is made up of 15 amino acids. Germline V lookup: CDR1 MGHRA, CDR2 YSYEKL. CDR3 in amino acids: CASSQVLAGYNEQFF. The CDR3 DNA is TGCGCCAGCAGCCAAGTGCTAGCGGGGTACAATGAGCAGTTCTTC.

A few counts support this clonotype. The V and J genes are TRBV5-1 and TRBJ2-4; D may be TRBD1 or TRBD2 (6 bases each). V lost 0 bases, J lost 6 bases, and 10 bases lay in between. The length of the CDR3 is 14 residues. The germline CDR1 and CDR2 sequences are SGHRS and YFSETQ. The CDR3 here is CASSLEGGLNIQYF. The CDR3 DNA follows: TGCGCCAGCAGCTTGGAGGGGGGATTAAACATTCAGTACTTC.

This clonotype was counted once. This chain uses TRBV2 with TRBJ2-5, with 8 positions matching TRBD2. The V gene end was trimmed by 1 base and the J gene end by 2 bases; junction bases not matched to a gene: 3. CDR1 and CDR2 (germline): SNHLY, FYNNEI. The CDR3 length is 15 residues. Here the CDR3 reads CASSEDGGRQETQYF. The CDR3 DNA sequence: TGTGCCAGCAGTGAAGATGGCGGGAGGCAAGAGACCCAGTACTTC.

This clonotype was recorded a few times. This chain links TRBV20-1 with TRBJ1-6; the D gene is possibly TRBD1 (6 bases). V was clipped by 4 bases and J by 4 bases, with 14 bases between them. Germline-derived CDR1 and CDR2 are DFQATT and SNEGSKA (reference sequence). The CDR3 loop spans 15 amino acids. Here the CDR3 DNA reads TGCAGTGCTATGAACAGGGCGGGTTATAATTCACCCCTCCACTTT. It encodes CSAMNRAGYNSPLHF.

The chain joins TRBV5-1 to TRBJ2-1; 7 nucleotides line up with TRBD1. Germline V gene lookup returns CDR1 SGHRS and CDR2 YFSETQ. V was clipped by 4 bases and J by 8 bases; unmatched bases: 3. The CDR3 is 12 amino acids. The CDR3 sequence is CASSDRAHEQFF. The CDR3 DNA reads as TGCGCCAGCAGCGACAGGGCACATGAGCAGTTCTTC.

This clonotype appeared a few times. The V and J genes are TRBV7-9 and TRBJ1-6; the D gene is possibly TRBD1 (5 bases). The CDR3 is 17 amino acids. V lost 5 bases and J 9 bases, leaving 23 bases between the germline ends. Looked up from germline, CDR1 is SEHNR and CDR2 is FQNEAQ (reference sequence). The CDR3 reads CASSQAGIGGLISPLHF. The CDR3 region has the DNA TGTGCCAGCAGCCAAGCAGGGATCGGAGGCCTAATTTCACCCCTCCACTTT.

The count of this clonotype is one. The V gene is TRBV12-3 or TRBV12-4, the J gene TRBJ1-2; a possible D gene is TRBD1 (6 bases). This CDR3 is built from 15 residues. V lost 4 bases to trimming and J lost 4 bases, with 16 bases between them. Here the CDR3 reads CASSSYTGTSYGYTF. DNA of the CDR3: TGTGCCAGCAGTTCTTACACCGGGACATCCTATGGCTACACCTTC.

This clonotype was detected only a few times. The chain joins TRBV5-6 to TRBJ2-1, with 8 bases lining up with TRBD2. This CDR3 comprises 15 residues. Trimming at V came to 2 bases and at J to 6 bases, leaving 7 bases not matched to a gene. CDR1 and CDR2 (germline): SGHDT, YYEEEE. The chain's CDR3 is CASSLELAAINEQFF. The DNA for the CDR3 is TGTGCCAGCAGCTTAGAACTAGCGGCCATCAATGAGCAGTTCTTC.

The rearrangement links TRBV3-1 to TRBJ2-7; D is possibly TRBD1 or TRBD2 (6 bases each). The CDR3 length is 14 residues. The germline V gene has CDR1 LGHDT and CDR2 YNNKEL (reference sequence). V lost 1 base and J 0 bases, leaving 7 bases between the germline ends. The CDR3 nucleotides are TGTGCCAGCAGCCAAGGGGGGGCCTCCTACGAGCAGTACTTC. Its protein is CASSQGGASYEQYF.

This clonotype was counted only a few times. The V gene is TRBV28, the J gene TRBJ2-2; 7 bases agree with TRBD2. This CDR3 contains 19 residues. V gave up 3 bases and J gave up 2 bases; unmatched junction bases: 15. Germline V CDR1 and CDR2: MDHEN, SYDVKM. The CDR3 is CASSFPGLSPSRNTGELFF. The CDR3 region has the DNA TGTGCCAGCAGTTTCCCGGGACTATCCCCCTCGAGAAACACCGGGGAGCTGTTTTTT.